Below, 22 T cell receptor beta chains from the same sample are listed, as sequenced in a study of cytomegalovirus exposure and HLA in healthy donors. 60 Vbeta and 13 Jbeta primers were used in PCR. Libraries were prepared by immunoSEQ multiplex PCR; TCRdb keeps only in-frame clonotypes and omits some of them. The table lists more than 200,000 clones. The source material was PBMCs. The receptors originated from a woman younger than 45 in good health and CMV-seropositive.

Regarding this clone: This sample includes further DNA sequences coding for the same CDR3. The chain joins TRBV25-1 to TRBJ1-6, with a weak D call TRBD1 (6 bases). The V end was cut by 5 bases, the J end by 3 bases, with 8 bases between. CDR1 is MGHDK, CDR2 SYGVNS, per germline. The CDR3 is 14 residues long. For the CDR3, the DNA is TGTGCCAGCAGTCTACAGGGCTATAATTCACCCCTCCACTTT. Protein product: CASSLQGYNSPLHF. The entire variable domain, with the rest obtained from reference TRBV25-1 and TRBJ1-6, is as follows: EADIYQTPRYLVIGTGKKITLECSQTMGHDKMYWYQQDPGMELHLIHYSYGVNSTEKGDLSSESTVSRIRTEHFPLTLESARPSHTSQYLCASSLQGYNSPLHFGNGTRLTVT.

The CDR3 nucleotides read TGTGCCAGCAGCCCCCGGGACACTGATCAGCCCCAGCATTTT. This gives the protein CASSPRDTDQPQHF. V usage is TRBV7-2 and J usage is TRBJ1-5; D is possibly TRBD1 (6 bases). Per germline, CDR1 SGHTA and CDR2 FQGNSA. Trimming pared 5 bases from V and 5 bases from J, leaving 13 bases between. This CDR3 contains 14 residues.

V is TRBV30 and J is TRBJ1-1, with D perhaps TRBD1 (5 bases). Germline CDR1 and CDR2: GTSNPN and SVGIG (reference sequence). The V end lost 1 base, the J end lost 1 base, and 10 bases lay between the germline ends. CDR3 size: 14 residues. CDR3 loop: CAWSAWGPNTEAFF. CDR3 coding DNA: TGTGCCTGGAGTGCGTGGGGCCCGAACACTGAAGCTTTCTTT.

This chain connects TRBV10-2 to TRBJ1-1; D gene unclear. Trimming stripped 8 bases from V and 4 bases from J, with 20 bases between. The CDR3 covers 15 residues. Germline lookup yields CDR1 WSHSY and CDR2 SAAADI. CDR3: CASGRAVAEATEAFF. CDR3 DNA: TGCGCCAGCGGGAGGGCAGTGGCGGAGGCCACTGAAGCTTTCTTT.

The chain links TRBV6-5 to TRBJ1-3; possible D gene TRBD1, 6 bases. CDR1 MNHEY and CDR2 SVGAGI come from the germline V gene. This CDR3 contains 14 residues. Deletions cut 0 bases from V and 7 bases from J, with 10 bases between. The CDR3 coding sequence is TGTGCCAGCAGTTACTCGGACAGTCGGAACACCATATATTTT. As protein: CASSYSDSRNTIYF.

The chain carries TRBV4-3 and TRBJ2-3; 11 nucleotides line up with TRBD2. V lost 0 bases to trimming and J lost 6 bases; unmatched junction nucleotides: 2. Germline lookup yields CDR1 LGHNA and CDR2 YSLEER. This CDR3 has 15 residues. The CDR3 DNA follows: TGCGCCAGCAGCCAAGATCGGACTAGCGGGGATACGCAGTATTTT. Translation gives CASSQDRTSGDTQYF.

V and J are TRBV5-6 and TRBJ1-2; TRBD1 aligns across 7 bases. The CDR3 is 17 residues long. Trimming took 2 bases from V and 8 from J; bases not matched to a gene: 18. CDR1 SGHDT and CDR2 YYEEEE come from the germline V gene. The CDR3 is CASSFADRASHLGGYTF. CDR3 nucleotides: TGTGCCAGCAGCTTCGCCGACAGGGCTTCCCACCTTGGAGGCTACACCTTC.

V and J are TRBV14 and TRBJ1-1; D call uncertain. The CDR3 is made up of 13 amino acids. V lost 4 bases, J lost 0 bases, and 6 bases lay in between. Per germline, CDR1 SGHDN and CDR2 FVKESK. CDR3 residues: CASSLTMNTEAFF. CDR3 DNA sequence: TGTGCCAGCAGCCTGACTATGAACACTGAAGCTTTCTTT.

The J gene is TRBJ2-7, the V gene TRBV27; the match to TRBD2 covers 7 bases. Per the germline V gene, CDR1 is MNHEY and CDR2 is SMNVEV (reference sequence). The V segment lost 4 bases and the J segment 5 bases; nucleotides outside the gene matches: 5. The CDR3 extends over 13 amino acids. In DNA, the CDR3 is TGTGCCAGCAGTTGGCGGGAGTCCCACGAGCAGTACTTC. This sequence encodes CASSWRESHEQYF.

The chain links TRBV6-6 to TRBJ2-3; D may be TRBD2 (7 bases). The CDR3 is 15 amino acids. Between the trimmed V and J ends, which lost 2 bases and 4 bases, there was a span of 13 bases. CDR1 is MNHNY, CDR2 SVGAGI, per germline (reference sequence). The CDR3 sequence is CASSYEGGGADTQYF. CDR3 DNA: TGTGCCAGCAGTTACGAAGGGGGAGGGGCAGATACGCAGTATTTT.

The chain joins TRBV18 to TRBJ1-2, with TRBD1 as a possible D gene (6 bases). V shed 2 bases and J shed 0 bases, with 10 bases lying between them. This CDR3 is built from 15 residues. Germline loops: CDR1 KGHSH, CDR2 LQKENI. The CDR3 bases are TGTGCCAGCTCACCATCAGGGGCACCTAACTATGGCTACACCTTC. It encodes CASSPSGAPNYGYTF.

The chain joins TRBV5-4 to TRBJ2-1; 12 bases fit TRBD1. Germline V gene sequence: CDR1 SGHNT, CDR2 YYREEE (reference sequence). This CDR3 has 15 residues. With 3 bases clipped from V and 7 bases from J, the junction kept 5 bases outside the gene matches. In DNA, the CDR3 is TGTGCCAGCAGCTCGGGACAGGGGGCGCGGAATGAGCAGTTCTTC. Translating it yields CASSSGQGARNEQFF.

This CDR3 reads CASSESGSGDNEKLFF. The CDR3 nucleotides read TGTGCCAGCAGTGAAAGCGGATCGGGAGATAATGAAAAACTGTTTTTT. The V gene is TRBV25-1, the J gene TRBJ1-4; no clear D gene. V gave up 2 bases and J gave up 4 bases, with 14 bases separating them. This CDR3 has 16 amino acids. Germline loops: CDR1 MGHDK, CDR2 SYGVNS.

The rearrangement links TRBV19 to TRBJ1-4; tentative D call: TRBD1 (6 bases). The CDR3 length is 17 residues. Germline CDR1 LNHDA, CDR2 SQIVND (reference sequence). The V and J ends lost 7 bases and 8 bases respectively, with 26 bases between them. CDR3 DNA: TGTGCCAGTATCCGTTCTGTACAACAGGGCTCCGGGGAAAAACTGTTTTTT. Translated, it gives CASIRSVQQGSGEKLFF. Combining the CDR3 with reference TRBV19 and TRBJ1-4 gives the whole variable domain DGGITQSPKYLFRKEGQNVTLSCEQNLNHDAMYWYRQDPGQGLRLIYYSQIVNDFQKGDIAEGYSVSREKKESFPLTVTSAQKNPTAFYLCASIRSVQQGSGEKLFFGSGTQLSVL.

The gene calls are TRBV19 and TRBJ2-7, with D perhaps matching TRBD1 (6 bases). The germline V gene encodes CDR1 LNHDA and CDR2 SQIVND (reference sequence). Deletions cut 5 bases from V and 5 bases from J, with 10 bases between. The CDR3 is 12 residues long. CDR3 sequence: CASSGQFHEQYF. The CDR3 DNA follows: TGTGCCAGTAGTGGACAGTTCCACGAGCAGTACTTC. Full variable domain (outside the CDR3, taken from reference TRBV19 and TRBJ2-7): DGGITQSPKYLFRKEGQNVTLSCEQNLNHDAMYWYRQDPGQGLRLIYYSQIVNDFQKGDIAEGYSVSREKKESFPLTVTSAQKNPTAFYLCASSGQFHEQYFGPGTRLTVT.

The rearrangement uses TRBV6-1 and TRBJ1-3; D possibly corresponds to TRBD1 (6 bases). This CDR3 has 17 residues. Per the germline V gene, CDR1 is MNHNS and CDR2 is SASEGT. V lost 4 bases and J lost 4, with 20 bases in between. The CDR3 protein is CASSAPGHLDLGNTIYF. The CDR3 DNA sequence: TGTGCCAGCAGTGCTCCGGGACACCTGGACCTCGGAAACACCATATATTTT.

V and J are TRBV6-5 and TRBJ1-1; a possible D gene is TRBD1 (5 bases). The CDR3 has 15 amino acids. Germline V lookup: CDR1 MNHEY, CDR2 SVGAGI. V lost 2 bases to trimming and J lost 1 base, with 11 bases between them. CDR3 sequence reads: CASSYAGGWNTEAFF. In DNA form, the CDR3 reads TGTGCCAGCAGTTACGCCGGGGGATGGAACACTGAAGCTTTCTTT.

The V call is TRBV14, the J call TRBJ2-3; 7 bases fit TRBD1. This CDR3 spans 13 amino acids. Trimming at V came to 3 bases and at J to 3 bases, leaving 0 bases not matched to a gene. Germline V lookup: CDR1 SGHDN, CDR2 FVKESK. The CDR3 DNA reads TGTGCCAGCAGCCAGGGACAGACAGATACGCAGTATTTT. Residues: CASSQGQTDTQYF.

The chain links TRBV7-9 to TRBJ2-7, with TRBD2 as a possible D gene (5 bases). Germline CDR1 and CDR2: SEHNR and FQNEAQ (reference sequence). V lost 1 base to trimming and J lost 2 bases, with 15 bases between them. The CDR3 sequence is 16 residues long. In DNA, the CDR3 is TGTGCCAGCAGCTTAGAGTCGGGAAGGCGAACCTACGAGCAGTACTTC. This gives the protein CASSLESGRRTYEQYF.

The V gene is TRBV9, the J gene TRBJ2-6; TRBD2 matches 8 bases. The CDR3 totals 15 residues. CDR1 is SGDLS and CDR2 is YYNGEE in the germline V gene. The J segment lost 2 bases and the V segment lost 4 bases, leaving 2 bases of the junction unmatched. CDR3: CASSPGGAGANVLTF. The CDR3 DNA follows: TGTGCCAGCAGCCCGGGGGGGGCTGGGGCCAACGTCCTGACTTTC.

The chain is built from TRBV5-6 and TRBJ1-2; no clear D. This CDR3 has 12 amino acids. In germline, CDR1 is SGHDT, CDR2 YYEEEE. Trimming shortened V by 5 bases and J by 3 bases, and 8 bases separated the two germline ends. In DNA, the CDR3 is TGTGCCAGCAGTATACGGGACTATGGCTACACCTTC. It yields the protein CASSIRDYGYTF.

This chain uses TRBV13 with TRBJ1-3; 10 bases are a match to TRBD1. The germline V gene encodes CDR1 PRHDT and CDR2 FYEKMQ (reference sequence). This CDR3 comprises 15 residues. V lost 6 bases to trimming and J lost 0 bases; unmatched junction nucleotides: 2. The CDR3 sequence: CASRRDRGSGNTIYF. The CDR3 bases are TGTGCCAGCAGGCGGGACAGGGGCTCTGGAAACACCATATATTTT.